Described below is a single T cell receptor (beta chain) sequence and its context. The sample belongs to a study of blood T cell repertoires in COVID-19. Original analysis: Nucleated cell counts were estimated from reference gene primer amplification. The data were produced by immunoSEQ multiplex PCR, yet TCRdb's version contains in-frame clones alone and is incomplete. That table gives V, J and clone size, and the DNA gave D and trimming. The sample consists of about 260,000 clones, over 80% of them appearing once. The clonotype was recovered from a woman younger than 45 with acute COVID-19. The sample consisted of PBMCs or T cells enriched from blood (not recorded which).

The CDR3 DNA reads as TGTGCCAGCAGCTCACAGGGTGGGGGACAGCCCCAGCATTTT. This sequence encodes CASSSQGGGQPQHF. This chain links TRBV5-4 with TRBJ1-5; weak D call: TRBD1 (6 bases). The V end lost 3 bases, the J end lost 7 bases, and 14 bases lay between the germline ends. This CDR3 spans 14 amino acids. Germline V CDR1 and CDR2: SGHNT, YYREEE (reference sequence).